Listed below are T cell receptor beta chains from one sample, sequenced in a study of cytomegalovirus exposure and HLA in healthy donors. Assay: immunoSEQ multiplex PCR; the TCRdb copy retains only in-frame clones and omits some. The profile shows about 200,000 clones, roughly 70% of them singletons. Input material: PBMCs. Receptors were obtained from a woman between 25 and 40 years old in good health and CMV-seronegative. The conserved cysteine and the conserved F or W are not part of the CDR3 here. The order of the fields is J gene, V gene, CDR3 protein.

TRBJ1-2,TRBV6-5,ASSTPAGSSYGYT
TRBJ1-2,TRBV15,ATSRDRRNGYT
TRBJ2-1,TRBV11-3,ASATSGGNNEQF
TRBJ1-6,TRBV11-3,ASSSPAGQTRPRYNSPLH
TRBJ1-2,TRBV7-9,ASSLFPAGNYGYT
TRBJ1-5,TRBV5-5,ASSLSPRASQPQH
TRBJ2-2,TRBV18,ASSPPRHAGTNTGELF
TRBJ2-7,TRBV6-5,ASSSRGRAPPLEQY
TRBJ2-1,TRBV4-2,ASSQLAGADNEQF
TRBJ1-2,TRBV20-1,SARGAAGYT
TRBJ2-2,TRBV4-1,ASSQDQVLGLAGETVGELF
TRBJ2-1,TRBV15,ATSVGLIYNEQF
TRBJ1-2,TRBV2,ASRPGQGLYGYT
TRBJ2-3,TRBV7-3,ASRDNTDTQY
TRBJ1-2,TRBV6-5,ASSQTTNYGYT
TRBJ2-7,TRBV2,ARGLDYEQY
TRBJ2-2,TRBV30,AWGRGYTGELF
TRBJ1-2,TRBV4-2,ASSQVIDRGRDGYT
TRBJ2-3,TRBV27,ASSSWEGPVDTQY
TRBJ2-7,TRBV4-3,ASSQDQRGPYEQY
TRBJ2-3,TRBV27,ASSLQAPADTQY
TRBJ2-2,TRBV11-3,ASSLISTGELF
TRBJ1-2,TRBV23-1,ASIGIIQGYYGYT
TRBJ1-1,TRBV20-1,STGGWDGAF
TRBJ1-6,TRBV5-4,ASSGMGQGANSPLH
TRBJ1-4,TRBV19,ASSIIDSPASTNEKLF
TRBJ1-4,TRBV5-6,ASSLYGGTNEKLF
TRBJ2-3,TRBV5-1,ASSPLAGGTDTQY
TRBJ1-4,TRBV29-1,SVLRGGAGEKLF
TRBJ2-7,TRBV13,ASSRDSSYEQY
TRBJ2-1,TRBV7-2,ASSSTRQFYEQF
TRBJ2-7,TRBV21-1,ASSLRGSGQGAREQY
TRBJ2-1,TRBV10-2,ASSDWDSQSYNEQF
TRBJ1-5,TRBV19,ASSIRDSNQPQH
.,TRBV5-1,ASSLSQGLSYEQY
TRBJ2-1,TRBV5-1,ASSLAGEGSDEQF
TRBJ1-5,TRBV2,ASTLTGVYQPQH
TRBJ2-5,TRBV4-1,ASSQEGLAGGPKETQY
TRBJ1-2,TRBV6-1,ASSEVPPSTGGGYT
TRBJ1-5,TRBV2,ASSAGWNQPQH
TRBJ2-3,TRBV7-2,ASSRQPLATDTQY
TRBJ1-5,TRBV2,ASSGDSQPQH
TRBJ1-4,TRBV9,ASSVTATNEKLF
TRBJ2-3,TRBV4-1,ASSQVGYGGSTDTQY